This T cell receptor beta chain was identified during a study of T cells in Graves' hyperthyroidism and ophthalmopathy (dated by TCRdb to the late 2010s). Regarding the study in general: Peripheral blood samples were taken at initial diagnosis, before any treatment was given. The 100 discovery patients were randomly split 7:3 into training and test sets. TCR V-J signatures able to tell the groups apart were searched for in a discovery cohort of some 97 patients, of whom more than 40 had Graves' ophthalmopathy and roughly 58 had stable Graves' hyperthyroidism. Thyroid tissue and blood T-cell repertoires from more than five Graves' hyperthyroidism patients were also compared in the study. Following sampling, methimazole starting at 30 mg daily was given to hyperthyroidism patients, and high-dose intravenous methylprednisolone was given to ophthalmopathy patients. Whether ophthalmopathy could be predicted prospectively was tested in an independent validation cohort made up of 18 to 20 hyperthyroidism patients plus 17 patients who later progressed to ophthalmopathy. According to the paper, TCR Vbeta CDR3 sequencing was carried out on some 140 peripheral blood samples, which came from 40 to 45 ophthalmopathy, around 74 hyperthyroidism and roughly 17 progressor patients.

Moderately to severely active disease, a Clinical Activity Score of at least 3, a NOSPECS grade of at least 4, and a duration under 3 months were present in ophthalmopathy patients. Patients with uncontrolled infections, other autoimmune diseases, pregnancy or lactation were excluded. Diagnoses relied on clinical symptoms, serum thyroxine and TRAb, thyroid ultrasound and orbital computed tomography. PBMCs were separated from roughly 10 ml of fresh peripheral blood using Ficoll-Paque density gradient centrifugation. Total RNA was extracted using Trizol reagent, and RNA quality was assessed on an Agilent 2100 Bioanalyzer. The TCR beta CDR3 regions were amplified from the RNA transcripts. For the first round of RT-PCR on the TCR CDR3, the HTBI primer set was used together with the Qiagen OneStep RT-PCR kit. The libraries were constructed in a second round of multiplex PCR and then size-selected and purified. Paired-end sequencing of the libraries was performed with 100 bp reads on an Illumina HiSeq2000. From the authors' description of their analysis: SOAPnuke was used to process the raw data, with reads discarded if the reads contained adapters or uncalled bases, had a mean Phred below 15, or lacked an exact constant-primer or identifier match. High-quality paired reads were merged with COPE v1.2.5, and unique nucleotide sequences were defined as clonotypes. MiTCR v1.1 was used to align clonotypes to the IMGT TRBV, TRBD and TRBJ reference segments. Analysis was restricted to V-J combinations with a frequency above 0.0001, which covered 99.2% of repertoires. The TCS score was defined as the ratio of F50 (clonal expansion) to E x V (chaos), calculated using BLOSUM62-based TCRdist between CDR3 peptides within each V-J. Welch's t-statistics and random forest reduced several hundred V-J features to some 14, which were used in a naive Bayes classifier (R e1071). TCRdb reanalyzed the raw reads on its own, using fastp at Q25 for trimming and MiXCR for clone calling, and kept in-frame beta chains. Every CDR3 protein is listed once, alongside the most common genes and DNA of its rows. The V and J calls and clone size are TCRdb's, not the authors'. Within this sample are under 550,000 distinct CDR3 sequences, with around 20% of them counted one time only. In total, the top ten clones hold approximately 48% of the sample.

Here is what the overall study found, with its caveats: Sample size was not statistically predetermined, and blinding of investigators to group allocation was not performed. Blood samples also contained most of the expanded thyroid clonotypes (frequency above 0.001), which suggests that blood repertoires may reflect thyroid immune responses. A model built on a 13 V-J signature distinguished ophthalmopathy from stable hyperthyroidism, reaching 87.88% sensitivity and around 82% specificity in cross-validation and 80%/75% in testing. During validation, the model predicted progression to ophthalmopathy a median of approximately six months ahead of onset, with more than 60% sensitivity and around 72% specificity.

Taken from the germline V gene (reference sequence), the CDR1 and CDR2 loops are LNHDA and SQIVND. Taken from cysteine to phenylalanine, the CDR3 has 13 residues. Solely the CDR3 DNA is kept, with 39 bases framed from the first base. V is pared back by 1 base and J by 6 bases, with 4 bases lying between the germline termini. This clonotype has only a few counts. Its specific antigen is unknown. Base-call qualities are not available, and no considerably larger clone is one nucleotide away. Material for sequencing was blood. The receptor was derived from a man between 35 and 55 years old with Graves' ophthalmopathy. The chain was built from TRBV19 and TRBJ1-6; the D gene lacks a confident call. The CDR3 sequence is CASSIGANSPLHF. The sequenced DNA: TGTGCCAGTAGTATAGGGGCTAATTCACCCCTCCACTTT.